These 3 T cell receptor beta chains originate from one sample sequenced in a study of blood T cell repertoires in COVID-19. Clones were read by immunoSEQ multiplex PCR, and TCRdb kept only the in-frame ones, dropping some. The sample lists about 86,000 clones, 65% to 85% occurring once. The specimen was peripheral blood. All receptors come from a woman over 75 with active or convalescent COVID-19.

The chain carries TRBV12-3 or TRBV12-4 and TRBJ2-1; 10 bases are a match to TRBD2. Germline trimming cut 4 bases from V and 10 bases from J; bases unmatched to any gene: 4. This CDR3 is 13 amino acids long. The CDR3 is CASSSVLAGEQFF. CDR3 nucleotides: TGTGCCAGCAGTTCGGTACTAGCGGGAGAGCAGTTCTTC.

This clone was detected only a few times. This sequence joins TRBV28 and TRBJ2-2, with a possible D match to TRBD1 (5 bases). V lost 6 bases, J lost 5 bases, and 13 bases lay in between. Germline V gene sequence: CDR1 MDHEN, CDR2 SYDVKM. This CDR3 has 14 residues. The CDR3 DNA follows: TGTGCCAGCAGGGGGCAGGGTGGGACCGGGGAGCTGTTTTTT. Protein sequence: CASRGQGGTGELFF. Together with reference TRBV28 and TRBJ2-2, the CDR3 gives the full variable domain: DVKVTQSSRYLVKRTGEKVFLECVQDMDHENMFWYRQDPGLGLRLIYFSYDVKMKEKGDIPEGYSVSREKKERFSLILESASTNQTSMYLCASRGQGGTGELFFGEGSRLTVL.

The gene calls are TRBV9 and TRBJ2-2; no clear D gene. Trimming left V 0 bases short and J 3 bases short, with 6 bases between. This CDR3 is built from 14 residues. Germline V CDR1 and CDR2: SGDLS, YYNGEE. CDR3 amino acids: CASSVVGDTGELFF. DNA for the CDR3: TGTGCCAGCAGCGTAGTTGGAGACACCGGGGAGCTGTTTTTT.